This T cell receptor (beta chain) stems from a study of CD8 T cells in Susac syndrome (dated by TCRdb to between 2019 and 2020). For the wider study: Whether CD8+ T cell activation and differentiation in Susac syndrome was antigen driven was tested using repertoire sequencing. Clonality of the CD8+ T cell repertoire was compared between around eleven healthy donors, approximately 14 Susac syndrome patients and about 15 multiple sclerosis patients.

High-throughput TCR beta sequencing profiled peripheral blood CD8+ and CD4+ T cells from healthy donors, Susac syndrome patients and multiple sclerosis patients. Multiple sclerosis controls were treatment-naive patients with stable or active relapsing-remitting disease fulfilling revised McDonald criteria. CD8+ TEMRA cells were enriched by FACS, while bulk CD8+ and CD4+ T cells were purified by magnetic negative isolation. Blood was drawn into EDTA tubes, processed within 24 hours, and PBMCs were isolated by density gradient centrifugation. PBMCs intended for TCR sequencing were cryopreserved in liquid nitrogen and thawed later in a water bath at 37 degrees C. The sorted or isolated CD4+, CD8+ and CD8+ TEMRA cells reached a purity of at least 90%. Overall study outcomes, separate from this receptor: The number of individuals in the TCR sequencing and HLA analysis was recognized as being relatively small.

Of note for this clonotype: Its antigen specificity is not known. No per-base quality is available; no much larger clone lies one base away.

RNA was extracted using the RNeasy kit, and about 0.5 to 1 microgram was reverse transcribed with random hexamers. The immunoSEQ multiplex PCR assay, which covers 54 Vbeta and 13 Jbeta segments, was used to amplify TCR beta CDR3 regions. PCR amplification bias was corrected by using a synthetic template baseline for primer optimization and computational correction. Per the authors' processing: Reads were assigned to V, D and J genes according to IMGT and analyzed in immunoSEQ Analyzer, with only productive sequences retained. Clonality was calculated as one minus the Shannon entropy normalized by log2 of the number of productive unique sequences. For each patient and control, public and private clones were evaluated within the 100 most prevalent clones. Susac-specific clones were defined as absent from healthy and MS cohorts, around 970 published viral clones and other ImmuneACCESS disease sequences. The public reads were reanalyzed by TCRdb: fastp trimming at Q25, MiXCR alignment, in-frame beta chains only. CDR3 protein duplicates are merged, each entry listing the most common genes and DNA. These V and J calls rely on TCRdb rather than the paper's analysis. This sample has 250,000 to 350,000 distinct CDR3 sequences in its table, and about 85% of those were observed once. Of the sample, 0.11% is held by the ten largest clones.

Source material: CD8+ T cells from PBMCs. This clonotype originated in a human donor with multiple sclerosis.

The DNA reads as follows: TGTGCCAGCAGTTATTGGATCAGGGACGGCACAGATACGCAGTATTTT. The encoded protein is CASSYWIRDGTDTQYF. The rearranged segments are TRBV28 and TRBJ2-3; the D gene assignment is perhaps TRBD1 or TRBD2, with each matching 5 bases. The germline V gene supplies CDR1 MDHEN and CDR2 SYDVKM. V is shortened by 4 bases, J by 1 base, and the region joining them spans 15 bases. The CDR3 spans 16 residues, from the cysteine through the phenylalanine. Only CDR3 DNA remains: 48 bases, in frame from the first base.